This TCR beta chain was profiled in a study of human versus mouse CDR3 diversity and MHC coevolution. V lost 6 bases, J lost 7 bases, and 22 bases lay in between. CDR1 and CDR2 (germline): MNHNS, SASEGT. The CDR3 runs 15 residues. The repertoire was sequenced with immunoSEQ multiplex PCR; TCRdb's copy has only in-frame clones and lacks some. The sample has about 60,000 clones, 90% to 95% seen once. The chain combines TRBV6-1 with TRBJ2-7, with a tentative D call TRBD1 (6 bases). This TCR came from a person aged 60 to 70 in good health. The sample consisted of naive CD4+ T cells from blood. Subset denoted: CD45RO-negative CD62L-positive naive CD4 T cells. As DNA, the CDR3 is TGTGCCAGCAGGAGGGAACAGGGACCTTGGAGGGAGCAGTACTTC. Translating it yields CASRREQGPWREQYF.